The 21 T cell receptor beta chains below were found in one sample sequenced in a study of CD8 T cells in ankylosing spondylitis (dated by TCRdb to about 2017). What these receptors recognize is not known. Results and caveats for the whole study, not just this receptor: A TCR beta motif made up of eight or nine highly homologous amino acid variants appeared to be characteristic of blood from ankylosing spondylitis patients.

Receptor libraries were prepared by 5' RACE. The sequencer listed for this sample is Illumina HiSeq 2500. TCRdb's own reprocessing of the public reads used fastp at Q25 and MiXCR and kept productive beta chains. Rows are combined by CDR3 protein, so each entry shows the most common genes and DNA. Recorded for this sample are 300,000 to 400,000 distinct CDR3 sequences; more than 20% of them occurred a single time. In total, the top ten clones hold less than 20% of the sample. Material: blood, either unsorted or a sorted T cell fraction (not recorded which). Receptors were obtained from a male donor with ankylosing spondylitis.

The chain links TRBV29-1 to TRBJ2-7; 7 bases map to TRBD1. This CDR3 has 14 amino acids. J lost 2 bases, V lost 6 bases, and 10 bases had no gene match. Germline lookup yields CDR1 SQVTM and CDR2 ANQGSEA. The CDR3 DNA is TGCAGCGTATTGGACAGGAACCCTCCCTACGAGCAGTACTTC. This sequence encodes CSVLDRNPPYEQYF.

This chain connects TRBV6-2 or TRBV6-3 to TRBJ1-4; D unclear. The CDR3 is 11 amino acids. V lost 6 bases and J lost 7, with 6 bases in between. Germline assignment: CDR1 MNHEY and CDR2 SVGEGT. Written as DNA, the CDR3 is TGTGCCAGCAGGCGGGTTGAAAAACTGTTTTTT. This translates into CASRRVEKLFF.

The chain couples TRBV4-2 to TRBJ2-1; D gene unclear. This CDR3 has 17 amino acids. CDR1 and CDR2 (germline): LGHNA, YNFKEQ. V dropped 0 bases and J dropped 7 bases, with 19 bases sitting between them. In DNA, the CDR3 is TGTGCCAGCAGCCAAGATCCGCGGCCCTCTACAATAAATGAGCAGTTCTTC. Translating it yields CASSQDPRPSTINEQFF.

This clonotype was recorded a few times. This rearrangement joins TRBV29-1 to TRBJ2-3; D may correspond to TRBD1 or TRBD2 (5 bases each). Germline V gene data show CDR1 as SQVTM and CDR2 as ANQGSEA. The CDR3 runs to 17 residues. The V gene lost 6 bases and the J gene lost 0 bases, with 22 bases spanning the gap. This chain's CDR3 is CSVANRDGPLSTDTQYF. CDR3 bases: TGCAGCGTCGCTAACCGGGACGGTCCCCTTAGCACAGATACGCAGTATTTT.

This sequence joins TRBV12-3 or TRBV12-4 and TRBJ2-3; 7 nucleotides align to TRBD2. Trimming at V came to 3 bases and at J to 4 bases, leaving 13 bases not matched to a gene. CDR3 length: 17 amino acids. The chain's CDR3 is CASSFQKDGRSADTQYF. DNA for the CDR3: TGTGCCAGCAGTTTCCAAAAGGACGGGAGGAGTGCAGATACGCAGTATTTT.

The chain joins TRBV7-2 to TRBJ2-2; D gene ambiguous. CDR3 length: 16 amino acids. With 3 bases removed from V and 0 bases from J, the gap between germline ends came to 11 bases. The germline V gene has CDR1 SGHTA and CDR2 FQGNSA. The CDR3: CASSFVGGTNTGELFF. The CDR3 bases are TGTGCCAGCAGCTTTGTAGGTGGAACGAACACCGGGGAGCTGTTTTTT.

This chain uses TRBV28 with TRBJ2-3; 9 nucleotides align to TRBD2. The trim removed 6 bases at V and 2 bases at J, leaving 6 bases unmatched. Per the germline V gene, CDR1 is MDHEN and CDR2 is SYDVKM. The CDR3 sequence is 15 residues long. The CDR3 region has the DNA TGTGCCAGCAGGTTAGCGGGAGCGCCCACAGATACGCAGTATTTT. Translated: CASRLAGAPTDTQYF.

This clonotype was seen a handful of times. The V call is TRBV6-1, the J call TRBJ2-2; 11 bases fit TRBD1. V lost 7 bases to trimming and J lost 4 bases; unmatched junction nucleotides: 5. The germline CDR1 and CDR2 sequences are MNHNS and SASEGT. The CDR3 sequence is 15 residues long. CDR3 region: CASKGGQGATGELFF. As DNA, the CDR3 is TGTGCCAGCAAGGGCGGACAGGGGGCCACCGGGGAGCTGTTTTTT.

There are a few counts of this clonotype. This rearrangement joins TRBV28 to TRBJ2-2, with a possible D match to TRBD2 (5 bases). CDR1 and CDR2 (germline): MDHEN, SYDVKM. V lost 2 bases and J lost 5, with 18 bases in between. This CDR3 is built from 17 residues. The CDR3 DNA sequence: TGTGCCAGCAGTTTACCCCCCCGAAGACTATCGACCGGGGAGCTGTTTTTT. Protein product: CASSLPPRRLSTGELFF.

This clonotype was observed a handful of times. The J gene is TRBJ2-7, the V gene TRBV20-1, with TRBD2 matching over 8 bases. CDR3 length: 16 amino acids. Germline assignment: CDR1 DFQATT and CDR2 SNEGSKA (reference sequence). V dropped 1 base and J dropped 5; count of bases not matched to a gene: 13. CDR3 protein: CSARVGRAGGFDEQYF. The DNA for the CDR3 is TGCAGTGCTAGAGTAGGGAGGGCGGGAGGATTCGACGAGCAGTACTTC.

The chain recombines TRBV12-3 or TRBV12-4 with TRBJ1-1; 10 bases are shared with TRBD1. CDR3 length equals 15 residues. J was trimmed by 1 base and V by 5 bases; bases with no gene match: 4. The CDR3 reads CASSRQGAGNTEAFF. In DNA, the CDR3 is TGTGCCAGCAGTCGACAGGGGGCAGGGAACACTGAAGCTTTCTTT.

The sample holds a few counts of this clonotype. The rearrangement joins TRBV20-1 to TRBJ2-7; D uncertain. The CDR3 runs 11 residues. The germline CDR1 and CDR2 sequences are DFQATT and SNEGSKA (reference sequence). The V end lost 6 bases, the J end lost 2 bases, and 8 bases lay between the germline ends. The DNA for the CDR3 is TGCAGTGCCACCCACACCTACGAGCAGTACTTC. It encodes CSATHTYEQYF.

Here the CDR3 DNA reads TGCGCCAGCAGCTTGGCGGAGATCTCCGGGGAGCTGTTTTTT. Residues: CASSLAEISGELFF. This chain connects TRBV5-1 to TRBJ2-2, with D hard to call. The CDR3 is 14 residues long. Per the germline V gene, CDR1 is SGHRS and CDR2 is YFSETQ. With 0 bases removed from V and 6 bases from J, the gap between germline ends came to 9 bases.

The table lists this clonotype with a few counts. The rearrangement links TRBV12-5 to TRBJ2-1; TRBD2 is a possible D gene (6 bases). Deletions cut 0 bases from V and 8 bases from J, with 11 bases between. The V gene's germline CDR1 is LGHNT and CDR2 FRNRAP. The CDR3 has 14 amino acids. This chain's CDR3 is CASGLVSLAHEQFF. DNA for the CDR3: TGTGCTAGTGGTTTGGTATCACTAGCCCATGAGCAGTTCTTC.

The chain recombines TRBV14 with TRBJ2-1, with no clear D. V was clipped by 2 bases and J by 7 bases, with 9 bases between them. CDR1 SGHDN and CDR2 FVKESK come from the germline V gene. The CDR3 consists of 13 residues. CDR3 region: CASSQTLTNEQFF. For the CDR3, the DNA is TGTGCCAGCAGCCAAACGCTCACGAATGAGCAGTTCTTC.

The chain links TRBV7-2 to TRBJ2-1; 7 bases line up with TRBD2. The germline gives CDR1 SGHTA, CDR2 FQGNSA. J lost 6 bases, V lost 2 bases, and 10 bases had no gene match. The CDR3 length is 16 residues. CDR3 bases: TGTGCCAGCAGCTTATACGCGGGAGTGGTTGGCAATGAGCAGTTCTTC. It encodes CASSLYAGVVGNEQFF.

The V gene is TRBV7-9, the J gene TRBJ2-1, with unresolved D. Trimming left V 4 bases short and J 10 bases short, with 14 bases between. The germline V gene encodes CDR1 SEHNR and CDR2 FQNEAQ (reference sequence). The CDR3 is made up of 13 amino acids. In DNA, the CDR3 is TGTGCCAGCAGCTCATTAGGGCCTAGGGAGCAGTTCTTC. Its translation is CASSSLGPREQFF.

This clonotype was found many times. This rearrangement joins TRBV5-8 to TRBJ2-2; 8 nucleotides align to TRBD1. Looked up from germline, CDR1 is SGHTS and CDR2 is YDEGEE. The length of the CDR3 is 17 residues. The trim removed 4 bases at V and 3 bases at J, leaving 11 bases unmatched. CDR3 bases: TGTGCCAGCAGCGACGCCAGGGGGCCGTTGTACACCGGGGAGCTGTTTTTT. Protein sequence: CASSDARGPLYTGELFF.

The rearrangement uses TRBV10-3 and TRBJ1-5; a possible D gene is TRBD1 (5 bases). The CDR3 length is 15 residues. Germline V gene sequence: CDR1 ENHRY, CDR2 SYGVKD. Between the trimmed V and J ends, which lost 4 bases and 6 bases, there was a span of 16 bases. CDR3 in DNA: TGTGCCATCAGTGTGGGGCCTCCAGAAGGTCAGCCCCAGCATTTT. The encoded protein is CAISVGPPEGQPQHF.

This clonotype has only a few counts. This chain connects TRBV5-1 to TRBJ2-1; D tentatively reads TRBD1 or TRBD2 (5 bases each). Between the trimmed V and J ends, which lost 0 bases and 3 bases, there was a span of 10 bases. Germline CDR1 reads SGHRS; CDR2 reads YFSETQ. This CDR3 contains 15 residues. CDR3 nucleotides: TGCGCCAGCAGCTTGGCTGGGGACCGCTACAATGAGCAGTTCTTC. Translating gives CASSLAGDRYNEQFF.

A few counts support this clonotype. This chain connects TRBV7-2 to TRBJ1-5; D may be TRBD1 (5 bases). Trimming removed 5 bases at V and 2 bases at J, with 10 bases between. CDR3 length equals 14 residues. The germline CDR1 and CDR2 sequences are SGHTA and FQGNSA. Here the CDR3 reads CASSTRGGNQPQHF. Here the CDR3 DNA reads TGTGCCAGCAGCACTAGGGGCGGCAATCAGCCCCAGCATTTT.